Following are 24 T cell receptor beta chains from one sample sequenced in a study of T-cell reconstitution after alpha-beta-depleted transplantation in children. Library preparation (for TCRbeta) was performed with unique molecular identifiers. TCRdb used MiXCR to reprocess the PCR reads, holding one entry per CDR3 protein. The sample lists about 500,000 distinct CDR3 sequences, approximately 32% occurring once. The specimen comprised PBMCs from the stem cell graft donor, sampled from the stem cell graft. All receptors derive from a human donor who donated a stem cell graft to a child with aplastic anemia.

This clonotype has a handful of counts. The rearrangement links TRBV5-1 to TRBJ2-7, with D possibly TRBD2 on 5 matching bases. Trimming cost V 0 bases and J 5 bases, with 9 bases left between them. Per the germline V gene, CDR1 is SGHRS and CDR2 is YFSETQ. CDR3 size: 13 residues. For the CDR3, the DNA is TGCGCCAGCAGCTTGGGACTAATGGACGAGCAGTACGTC. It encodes CASSLGLMDEQYV.

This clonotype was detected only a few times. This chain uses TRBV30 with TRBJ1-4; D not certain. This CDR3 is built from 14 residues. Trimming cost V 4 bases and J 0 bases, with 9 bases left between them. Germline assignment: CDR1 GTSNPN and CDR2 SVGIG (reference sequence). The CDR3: CAWKPPSTNEKLFF. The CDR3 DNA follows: TGTGCCTGGAAACCGCCCTCAACTAATGAAAAACTGTTTTTT.

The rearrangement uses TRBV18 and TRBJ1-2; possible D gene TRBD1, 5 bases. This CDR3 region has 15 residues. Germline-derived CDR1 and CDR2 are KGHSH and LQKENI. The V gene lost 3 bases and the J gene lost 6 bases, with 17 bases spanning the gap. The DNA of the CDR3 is TGTGCCAGCTCACCCCAAGAGGGGCCTGGGGATGGCTACACCTTC. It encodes CASSPQEGPGDGYTF.

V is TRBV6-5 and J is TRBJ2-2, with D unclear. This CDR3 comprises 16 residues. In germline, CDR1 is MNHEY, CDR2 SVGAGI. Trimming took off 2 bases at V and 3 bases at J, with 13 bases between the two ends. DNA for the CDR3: TGTGCCAGCAGTTACCAAGCGCCCGCTCACACCGGGGAGCTGTTTTTT. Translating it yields CASSYQAPAHTGELFF.

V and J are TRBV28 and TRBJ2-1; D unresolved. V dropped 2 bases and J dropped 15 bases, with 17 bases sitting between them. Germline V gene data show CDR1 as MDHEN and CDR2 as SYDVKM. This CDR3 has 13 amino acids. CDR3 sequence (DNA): TGTGCCAGCAGTTTAAGGTTAGAGAAGTCCTGGTTCTTC. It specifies CASSLRLEKSWFF.

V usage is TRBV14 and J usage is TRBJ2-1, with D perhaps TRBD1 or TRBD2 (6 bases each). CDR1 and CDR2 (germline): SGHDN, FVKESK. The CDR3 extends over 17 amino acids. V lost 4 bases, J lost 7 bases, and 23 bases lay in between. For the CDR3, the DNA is TGTGCCAGCAGCCGCTCGGGACTCCAAAGGGGGTGGAATGAGCAGTTCTTC. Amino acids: CASSRSGLQRGWNEQFF. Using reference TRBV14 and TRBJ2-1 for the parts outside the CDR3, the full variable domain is EAGVTQFPSHSVIEKGQTVTLRCDPISGHDNLYWYRRVMGKEIKFLLHFVKESKQDESGMPNNRFLAERTGGTYSTLKVQPAELEDSGVYFCASSRSGLQRGWNEQFFGPGTRLTVL.

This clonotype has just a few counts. DNA of the CDR3: TGTGCCTGGCATACCGGGACTAGTGCTTACAATGAGCAGTTCTTC. Protein product: CAWHTGTSAYNEQFF. The genes are TRBV30 and TRBJ2-1; TRBD2 matches 8 bases. Germline trimming cut 5 bases from V and 4 bases from J; bases unmatched to any gene: 10. Germline CDR1 and CDR2: GTSNPN and SVGIG (reference sequence). The CDR3 length is 15 residues. Together with reference TRBV30 and TRBJ2-1, the CDR3 gives the full variable domain: SQTIHQWPATLVQPVGSPLSLECTVEGTSNPNLYWYRQAAGRGLQLLFYSVGIGQISSEVPQNLSASRPQDRQFILSSKKLLLSDSGFYLCAWHTGTSAYNEQFFGPGTRLTVL.

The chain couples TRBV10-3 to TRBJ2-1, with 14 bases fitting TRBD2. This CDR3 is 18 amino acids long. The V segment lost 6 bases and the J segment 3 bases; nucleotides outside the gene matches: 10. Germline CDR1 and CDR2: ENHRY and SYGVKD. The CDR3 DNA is TGTGCCATCAGCGGGACTAGCGGGAGTGAGGTATACTACAATGAGCAGTTCTTC. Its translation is CAISGTSGSEVYYNEQFF.

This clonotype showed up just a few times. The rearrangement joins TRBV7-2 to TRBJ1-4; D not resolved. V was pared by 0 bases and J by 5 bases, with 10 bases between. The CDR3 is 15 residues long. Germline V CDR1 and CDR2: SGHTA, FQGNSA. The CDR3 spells CASSLAQAMNEKLFF. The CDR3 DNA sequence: TGTGCCAGCAGCTTAGCTCAGGCAATGAATGAAAAACTGTTTTTT.

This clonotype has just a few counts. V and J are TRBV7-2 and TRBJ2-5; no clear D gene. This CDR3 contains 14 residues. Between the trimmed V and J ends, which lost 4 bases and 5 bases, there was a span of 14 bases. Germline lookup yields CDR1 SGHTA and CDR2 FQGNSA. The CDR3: CASSSPRHGETQYF. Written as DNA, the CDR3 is TGTGCCAGCAGCTCCCCAAGGCACGGGGAGACCCAGTACTTC. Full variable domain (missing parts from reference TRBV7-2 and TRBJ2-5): GAGVSQSPSNKVTEKGKDVELRCDPISGHTALYWYRQSLGQGLEFLIYFQGNSAPDKSGLPSDRFSAERTGGSVSTLTIQRTQQEDSAVYLCASSSPRHGETQYFGPGTRLLVL.

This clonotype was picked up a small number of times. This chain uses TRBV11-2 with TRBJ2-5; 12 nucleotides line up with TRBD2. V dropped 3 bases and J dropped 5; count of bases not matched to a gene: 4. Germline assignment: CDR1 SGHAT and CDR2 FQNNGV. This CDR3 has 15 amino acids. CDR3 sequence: CASSLTSGSSETQYF. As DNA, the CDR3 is TGTGCCAGCAGCTTGACTAGCGGGAGCAGTGAGACCCAGTACTTC.

CDR3 bases: TGTGCCAGCAGCTGGGACAGGGACGGCACAGATACGCAGTATTTT. As protein: CASSWDRDGTDTQYF. This rearrangement joins TRBV7-9 to TRBJ2-3, with 9 bases identical to TRBD1. Looked up from germline, CDR1 is SEHNR and CDR2 is FQNEAQ (reference sequence). J was trimmed by 1 base and V by 4 bases; bases with no gene match: 3. CDR3 length equals 15 residues.

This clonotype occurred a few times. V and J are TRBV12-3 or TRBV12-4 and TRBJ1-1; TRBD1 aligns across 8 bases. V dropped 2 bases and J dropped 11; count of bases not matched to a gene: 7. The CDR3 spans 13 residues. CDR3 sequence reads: CASSLRQGAKAFF. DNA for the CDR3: TGTGCCAGCAGTTTAAGGCAGGGGGCGAAGGCTTTCTTT.

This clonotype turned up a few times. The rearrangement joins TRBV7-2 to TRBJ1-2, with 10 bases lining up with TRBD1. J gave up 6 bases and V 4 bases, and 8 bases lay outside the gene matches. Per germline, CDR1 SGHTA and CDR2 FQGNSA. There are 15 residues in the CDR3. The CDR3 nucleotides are TGTGCCAGCAGCTCCTCCGGGACAGGGGACCATGGCTACACCTTC. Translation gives CASSSSGTGDHGYTF.

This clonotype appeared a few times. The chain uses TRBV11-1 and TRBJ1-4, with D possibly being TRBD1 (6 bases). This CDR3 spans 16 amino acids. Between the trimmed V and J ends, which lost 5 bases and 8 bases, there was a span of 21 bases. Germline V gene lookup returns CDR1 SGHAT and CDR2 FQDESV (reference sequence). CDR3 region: CASSPRRDTREEKLFF. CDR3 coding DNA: TGTGCCAGCAGCCCCCGTCGGGACACCCGAGAAGAAAAACTGTTTTTT.

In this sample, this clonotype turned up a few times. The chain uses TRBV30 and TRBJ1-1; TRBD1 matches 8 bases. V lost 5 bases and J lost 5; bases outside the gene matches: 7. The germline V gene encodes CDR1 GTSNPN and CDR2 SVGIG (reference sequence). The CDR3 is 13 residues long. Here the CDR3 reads CAWGGTGGTEAFF. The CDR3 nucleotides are TGTGCCTGGGGTGGGACAGGCGGGACTGAAGCTTTCTTT.

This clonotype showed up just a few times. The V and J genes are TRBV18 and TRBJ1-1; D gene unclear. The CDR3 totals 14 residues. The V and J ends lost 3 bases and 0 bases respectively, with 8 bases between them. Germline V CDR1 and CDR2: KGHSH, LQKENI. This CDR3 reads CASSPTLMNTEAFF. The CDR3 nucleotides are TGTGCCAGCTCACCGACGCTAATGAACACTGAAGCTTTCTTT. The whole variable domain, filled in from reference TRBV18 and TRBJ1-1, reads NAGVMQNPRHLVRRRGQEARLRCSPMKGHSHVYWYRQLPEEGLKFMVYLQKENIIDESGMPKERFSAEFPKEGPSILRIQQVVRGDSAAYFCASSPTLMNTEAFFGQGTRLTVV.

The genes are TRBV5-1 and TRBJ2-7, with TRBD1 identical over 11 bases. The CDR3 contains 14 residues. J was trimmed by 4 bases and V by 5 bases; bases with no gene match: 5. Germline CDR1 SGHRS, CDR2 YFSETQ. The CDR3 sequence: CASRTGTGGYEQYF. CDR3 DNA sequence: TGCGCCAGCAGAACCGGGACAGGGGGTTACGAGCAGTACTTC.

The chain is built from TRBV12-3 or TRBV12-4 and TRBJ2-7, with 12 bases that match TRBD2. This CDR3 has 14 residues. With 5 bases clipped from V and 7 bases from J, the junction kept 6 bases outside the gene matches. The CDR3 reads CASSRLAGGLEQYF. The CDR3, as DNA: TGTGCCAGCAGTCGGCTAGCGGGAGGGTTGGAGCAGTACTTC.

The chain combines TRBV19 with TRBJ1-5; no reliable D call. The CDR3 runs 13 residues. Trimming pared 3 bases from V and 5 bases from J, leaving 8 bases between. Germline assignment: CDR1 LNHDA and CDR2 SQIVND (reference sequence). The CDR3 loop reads CASSISTDQPQHF. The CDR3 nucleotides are TGTGCCAGTAGTATTAGCACAGATCAGCCCCAGCATTTT.

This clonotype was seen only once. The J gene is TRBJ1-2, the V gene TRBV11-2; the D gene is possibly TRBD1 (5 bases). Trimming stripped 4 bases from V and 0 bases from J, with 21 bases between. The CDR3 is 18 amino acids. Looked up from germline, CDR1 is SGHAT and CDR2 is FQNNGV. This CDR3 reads CASSSSLGTAVANYGYTF. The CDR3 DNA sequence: TGTGCCAGCAGCTCAAGCCTAGGGACGGCAGTAGCTAACTATGGCTACACCTTC.

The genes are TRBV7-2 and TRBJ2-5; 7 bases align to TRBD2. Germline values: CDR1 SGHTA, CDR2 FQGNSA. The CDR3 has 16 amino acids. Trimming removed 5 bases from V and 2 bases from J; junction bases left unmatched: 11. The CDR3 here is CASSPGGTTVQETQYF. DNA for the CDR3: TGTGCCAGCAGCCCTGGTGGGACTACTGTTCAAGAGACCCAGTACTTC.

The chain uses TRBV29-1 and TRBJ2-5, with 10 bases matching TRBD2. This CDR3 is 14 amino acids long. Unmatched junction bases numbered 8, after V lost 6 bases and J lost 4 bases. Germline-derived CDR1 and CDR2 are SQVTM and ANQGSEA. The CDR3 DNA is TGCAGCGTCGCCACTAGCGGGATGGGAGAGACCCAGTACTTC. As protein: CSVATSGMGETQYF.

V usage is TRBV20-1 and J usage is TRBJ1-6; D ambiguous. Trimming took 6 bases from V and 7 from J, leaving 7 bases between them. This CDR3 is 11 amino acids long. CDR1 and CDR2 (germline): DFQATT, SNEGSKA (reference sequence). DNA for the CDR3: TGCAGTGCAAAGGGAAATTCACCCCTCCACTTT. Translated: CSAKGNSPLHF.